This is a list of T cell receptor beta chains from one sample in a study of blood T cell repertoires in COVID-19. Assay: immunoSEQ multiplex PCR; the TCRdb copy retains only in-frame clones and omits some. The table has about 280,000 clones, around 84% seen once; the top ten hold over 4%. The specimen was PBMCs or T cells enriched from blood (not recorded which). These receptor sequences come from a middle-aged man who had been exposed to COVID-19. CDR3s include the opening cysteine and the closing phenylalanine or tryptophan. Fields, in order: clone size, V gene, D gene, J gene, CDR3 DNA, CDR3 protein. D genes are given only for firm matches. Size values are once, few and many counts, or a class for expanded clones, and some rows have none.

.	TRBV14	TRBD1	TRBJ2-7	TGTGCCAGCCGAAAGACAGGGCTGTGGTACGAGCAGTACTTC	CASRKTGLWYEQYF
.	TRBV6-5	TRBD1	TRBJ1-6	TGTGCCAGCACCGCGACAGGGGGTAATTCACCCCTCCACTTT	CASTATGGNSPLHF
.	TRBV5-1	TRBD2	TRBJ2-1	TGCGCCAGCAGCACCAACCCCGGGACTAGCGGGAGGGTCTACAATGAGCAGTTCTTC	CASSTNPGTSGRVYNEQFF
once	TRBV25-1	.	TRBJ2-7	TGTGCCAGCAGTGAAGTAGGACACTCCTACGAGCAGTACTTC	CASSEVGHSYEQYF
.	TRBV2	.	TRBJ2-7	TGTGCCAGCAGTGACAGAGGAGAGCAGTACTTC	CASSDRGEQYF
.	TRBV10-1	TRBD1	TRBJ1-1	TGCGCCAGCAGTGGGGACAGGGAGTACGAAGCTTTCTTT	CASSGDREYEAFF
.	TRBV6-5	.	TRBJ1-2	TGTGCCAGCAGTTACCACGGGACAACTACTTTT	CASSYHGTTTF
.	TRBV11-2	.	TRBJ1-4	TGTGCCAGCAGCTCGGATAGTGGGGGGGGTGAAAAACTGTTTTTT	CASSSDSGGGEKLFF
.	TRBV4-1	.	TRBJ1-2	TGCGCCAGCAGCCACACGGGGGGCGCAGGAGGGAACTATGGCTACACCTTC	CASSHTGGAGGNYGYTF
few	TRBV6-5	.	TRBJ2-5	TGTGCCAGCAGTTACCGAGGAGAGACCCAGTACTTC	CASSYRGETQYF
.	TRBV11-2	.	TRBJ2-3	TGTGCCAGCAGCCCCATGGCCCTAAGCGGAAACCTCGATACGCAGTATTTT	CASSPMALSGNLDTQYF
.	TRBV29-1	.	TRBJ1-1	TGCAGCGTTGAAGATTGGTCAGGGGCCACTGAAGCTTTCTTT	CSVEDWSGATEAFF
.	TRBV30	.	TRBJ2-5	TGTGCCTGGAGGGATGACAGGAGGCGAGAGACCCAGTACTTC	CAWRDDRRRETQYF
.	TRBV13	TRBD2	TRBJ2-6	TGTGCCAGCAGCGTGGGGGCGGGACTAGCGGTTGGGGCCAACGTCCTGACTTTC	CASSVGAGLAVGANVLTF
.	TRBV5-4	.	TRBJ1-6	TGTGCCAGCAGCTTGATGCAGGGAGGGGATTCACCCCTCCACTTT	CASSLMQGGDSPLHF
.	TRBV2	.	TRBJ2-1	TGTGCCACTCAAGGACTAAACAATGAGCAGTTCTTC	CATQGLNNEQFF
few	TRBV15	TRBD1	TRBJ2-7	TGTGCCACCAGCAGAGGGGGGCAGGGGGCCTACGAGCAGTACTTC	CATSRGGQGAYEQYF
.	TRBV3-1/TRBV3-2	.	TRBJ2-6	TGTGCCAGCAGCCCGCGAGACAGTCACAACGTCCTGACTTTC	CASSPRDSHNVLTF
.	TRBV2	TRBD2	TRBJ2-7	TGTGCCAGCAGTGATACTAGCGGGGAAGGATACGAGCAGTACTTC	CASSDTSGEGYEQYF
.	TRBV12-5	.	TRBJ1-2	TGTGCTAGTGGTTTGGTAGGGGTCTACACCTTC	CASGLVGVYTF
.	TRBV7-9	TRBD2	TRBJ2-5	TGTGCCAGCAGCTTAGCTCTAGCGGAACAAGAGACCCAGTACTTC	CASSLALAEQETQYF
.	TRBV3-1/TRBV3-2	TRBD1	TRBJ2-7	TGTGCCAGCAGCCCCCCGGGACAGCATACCTACGAGCAGTACTTC	CASSPPGQHTYEQYF
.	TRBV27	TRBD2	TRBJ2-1	TGTGCCAGCAGCCCTCGTGAAGGACAGGGAAAGATAGCGGGAGGGCCCGGGAATGAGCAGTTCTTC	CASSPREGQGKIAGGPGNEQFF
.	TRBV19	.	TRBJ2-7	TGTGCCAGTAGTCTTTACACTAGCTCCTACGAGCAGTACTTC	CASSLYTSSYEQYF
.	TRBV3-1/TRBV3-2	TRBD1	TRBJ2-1	TGTGCCAGCAGCCTTGGACAGGGGATCAATGAGCAGTTCTTC	CASSLGQGINEQFF
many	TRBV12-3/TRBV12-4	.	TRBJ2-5	TGTGCCAGCAGTTTAGCGGAGAAAGAGACCCAGTACTTC	CASSLAEKETQYF
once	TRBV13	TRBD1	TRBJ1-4	TGTGCCAGCAGCTCCCAACAGGGGGGAAATGAAAAACTGTTTTTT	CASSSQQGGNEKLFF
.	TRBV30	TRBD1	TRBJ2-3	TGTGCCTGGAGTGTACTGGACAGGGGGCATGATACGCAGTATTTT	CAWSVLDRGHDTQYF